The source of this TCR beta chain is a study of T cell changes during pregnancy in multiple sclerosis (dated by TCRdb to about 2019). Notes on the research overall: Changes in the T cell repertoire over the course of pregnancy were examined in this study in women with multiple sclerosis.

The method was the immunoSEQ multiplex PCR assay. TCRdb took over this immuneACCESS table, retaining in-frame rearrangements with V and J assigned. Such tables are incomplete; in checked studies, under half of the missing clones stem from an unresolved V gene, and the remainder is unexplained. In this sample the table shows roughly 47,000 clones, around 91% of which occur a single time. Jointly, the top ten make up approximately 8% of the sample. V loses 3 bases of germline sequence and J loses 4 bases, and the interval between the two ends is 10 bases. The CDR3 covers 13 residues, taking in both the cysteine and the phenylalanine. The sequence is cut down to CDR3 DNA, 39 bases in frame from base 1. In the germline V gene (reference sequence), CDR1 corresponds to SEHNR and CDR2 to FQNEAQ. A note on this clone: Its antigen is not yet known. No base-level quality is on record; no much larger clone is a single base apart.

The rearrangement combines TRBV7-9 with TRBJ2-7; TRBD2 is a weak D gene call, 6 bases matching. The receptor was isolated from a female donor with multiple sclerosis, enrolled in a pregnancy study. Here the sequenced sample was CD8+ T cells from peripheral blood mononuclear cells, taken in the second trimester of pregnancy. The CDR3 reads as follows: CASSFGGSYEQYF. The nucleotides are TGTGCCAGCAGCTTTGGGGGGTCGTACGAGCAGTACTTC.